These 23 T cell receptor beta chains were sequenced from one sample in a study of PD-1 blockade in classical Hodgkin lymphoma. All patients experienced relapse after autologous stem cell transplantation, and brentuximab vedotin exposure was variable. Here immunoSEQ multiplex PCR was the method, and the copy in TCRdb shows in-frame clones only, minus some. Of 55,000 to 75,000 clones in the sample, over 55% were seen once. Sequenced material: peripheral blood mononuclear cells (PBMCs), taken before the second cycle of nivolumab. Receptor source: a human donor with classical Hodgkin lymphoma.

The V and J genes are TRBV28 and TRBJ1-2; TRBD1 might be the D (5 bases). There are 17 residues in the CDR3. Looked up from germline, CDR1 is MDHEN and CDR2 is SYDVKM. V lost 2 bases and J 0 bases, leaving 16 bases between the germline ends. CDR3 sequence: CASSLAMGTGPNYGYTF. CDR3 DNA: TGTGCCAGCAGTTTAGCGATGGGGACGGGTCCTAACTATGGCTACACCTTC.

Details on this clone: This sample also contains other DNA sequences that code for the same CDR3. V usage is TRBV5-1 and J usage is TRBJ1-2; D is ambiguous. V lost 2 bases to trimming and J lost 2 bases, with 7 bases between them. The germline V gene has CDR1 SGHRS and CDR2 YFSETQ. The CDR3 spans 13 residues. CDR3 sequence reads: CASSLSANYGYTF. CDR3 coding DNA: TGCGCCAGCAGCTTATCCGCGAACTATGGCTACACCTTC. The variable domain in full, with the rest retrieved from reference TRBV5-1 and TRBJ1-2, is KAGVTQTPRYLIKTRGQQVTLSCSPISGHRSVSWYQQTPGQGLQFLFEYFSETQRNKGNFPGRFSGRQFSNSRSEMNVSTLELGDSALYLCASSLSANYGYTFGSGTRLTVV.

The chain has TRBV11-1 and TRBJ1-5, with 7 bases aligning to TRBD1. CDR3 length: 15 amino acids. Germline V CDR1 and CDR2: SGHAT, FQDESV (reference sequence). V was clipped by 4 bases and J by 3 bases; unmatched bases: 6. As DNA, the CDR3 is TGTGCCAGCAGCTACGAGGGGGCCCCCAATCAGCCCCAGCATTTT. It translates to CASSYEGAPNQPQHF. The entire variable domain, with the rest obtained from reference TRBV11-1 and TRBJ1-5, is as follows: EAEVAQSPRYKITEKSQAVAFWCDPISGHATLYWYRQILGQGPELLVQFQDESVVDDSQLPKDRFSAERLKGVDSTLKIQPAELGDSAMYLCASSYEGAPNQPQHFGDGTRLSIL.

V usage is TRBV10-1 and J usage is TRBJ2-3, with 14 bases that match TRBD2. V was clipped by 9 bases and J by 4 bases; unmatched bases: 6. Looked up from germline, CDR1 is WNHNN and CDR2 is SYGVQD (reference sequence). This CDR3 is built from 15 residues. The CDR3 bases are TGCGCCAGTACCGGGACTAGCGGGAGTGCAGATACGCAGTATTTT. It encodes CASTGTSGSADTQYF.

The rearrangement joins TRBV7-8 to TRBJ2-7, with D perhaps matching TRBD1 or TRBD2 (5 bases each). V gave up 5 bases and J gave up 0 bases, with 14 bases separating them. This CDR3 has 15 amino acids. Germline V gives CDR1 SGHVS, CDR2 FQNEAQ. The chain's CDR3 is CASSQQGRSSYEQYF. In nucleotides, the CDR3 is TGTGCCAGCAGCCAGCAGGGACGGAGCTCCTACGAGCAGTACTTC.

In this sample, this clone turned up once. The CDR3 region is CASNRDPYNEQFF. The CDR3 region has the DNA TGTGCCAGCAACAGGGATCCCTACAATGAGCAGTTCTTC. J is TRBJ2-1 and V is TRBV6-8, with TRBD1 as a possible D gene (6 bases). V was trimmed by 7 bases and J by 2 bases, leaving 9 bases between them. Germline lookup yields CDR1 MNHGY and CDR2 SAAAGT. The CDR3 spans 13 residues.

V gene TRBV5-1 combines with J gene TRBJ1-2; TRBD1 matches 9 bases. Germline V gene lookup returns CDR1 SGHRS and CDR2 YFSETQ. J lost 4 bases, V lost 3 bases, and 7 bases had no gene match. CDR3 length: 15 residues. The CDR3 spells CASSSGQGTFYGYTF. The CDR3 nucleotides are TGCGCCAGCAGCTCAGGACAGGGGACTTTCTATGGCTACACCTTC.

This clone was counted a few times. The CDR3 is CASSLGGTRYNEQFF. The CDR3 region has the DNA TGTGCCAGCAGCTTGGGGGGGACAAGATACAATGAGCAGTTCTTC. V gene TRBV6-6 combines with J gene TRBJ2-1, with D possibly TRBD2 on 7 matching bases. Germline V gene sequence: CDR1 MNHNY, CDR2 SVGAGI (reference sequence). The ends were cut back, 6 bases at V and 4 bases at J, with 16 bases in the middle. CDR3 length: 15 amino acids.

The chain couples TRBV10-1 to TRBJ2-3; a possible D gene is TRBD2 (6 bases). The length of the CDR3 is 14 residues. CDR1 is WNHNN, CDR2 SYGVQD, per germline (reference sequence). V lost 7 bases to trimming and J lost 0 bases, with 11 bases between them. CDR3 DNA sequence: TGCGCCAGCACCCCCGGGGGAAGCACAGATACGCAGTATTTT. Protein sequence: CASTPGGSTDTQYF.

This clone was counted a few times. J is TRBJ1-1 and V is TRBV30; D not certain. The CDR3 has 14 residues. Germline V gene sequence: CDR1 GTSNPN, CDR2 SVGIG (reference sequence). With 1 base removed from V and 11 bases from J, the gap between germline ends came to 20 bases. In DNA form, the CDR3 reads TGTGCCTGGAGTGCAGGTGGTCGAGGGTCTATGGCTTTCTTT. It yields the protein CAWSAGGRGSMAFF.

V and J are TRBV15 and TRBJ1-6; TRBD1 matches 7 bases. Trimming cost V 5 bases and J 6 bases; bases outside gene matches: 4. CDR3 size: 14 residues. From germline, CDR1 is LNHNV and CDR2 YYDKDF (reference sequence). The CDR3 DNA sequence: TGTGCCACCAGCCCTGACAGGGTTAATTCACCCCTCCACTTT. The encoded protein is CATSPDRVNSPLHF.

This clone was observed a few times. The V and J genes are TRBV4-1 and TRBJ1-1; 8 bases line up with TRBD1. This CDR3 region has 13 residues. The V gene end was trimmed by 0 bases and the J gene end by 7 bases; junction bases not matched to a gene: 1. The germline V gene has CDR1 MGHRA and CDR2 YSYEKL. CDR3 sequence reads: CASSQDGTGEAFF. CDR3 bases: TGCGCCAGCAGCCAAGACGGGACAGGTGAAGCTTTCTTT.

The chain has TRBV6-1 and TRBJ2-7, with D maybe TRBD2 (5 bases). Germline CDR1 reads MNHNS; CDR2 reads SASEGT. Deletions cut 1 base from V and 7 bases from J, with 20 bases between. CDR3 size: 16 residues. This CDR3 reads CASSEERATLLGEQYF. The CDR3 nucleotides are TGTGCCAGCAGTGAAGAGAGGGCCACCCTTTTGGGTGAGCAGTACTTC.

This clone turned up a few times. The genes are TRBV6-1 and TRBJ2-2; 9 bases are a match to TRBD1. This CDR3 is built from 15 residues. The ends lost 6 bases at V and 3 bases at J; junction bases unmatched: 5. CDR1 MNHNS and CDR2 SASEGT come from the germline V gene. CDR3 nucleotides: TGTGCCAGCAGGGAACGGACAGGGGACACCGGGGAGCTGTTTTTT. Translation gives CASRERTGDTGELFF.

The CDR3 DNA is TGTGCCAGCAGCTCCAAAGGGCCTAATGAAAAACTGTTTTTT. Translation: CASSSKGPNEKLFF. This chain links TRBV5-6 with TRBJ1-4; no firm D call. The V end lost 3 bases, the J end lost 3 bases, and 9 bases lay between the germline ends. CDR1 and CDR2 from the germline V gene are SGHDT and YYEEEE. CDR3 size: 14 residues. Combining the CDR3 with reference TRBV5-6 and TRBJ1-4 gives the whole variable domain DAGVTQSPTHLIKTRGQQVTLRCSPKSGHDTVSWYQQALGQGPQFIFQYYEEEERQRGNFPDRFSGHQFPNYSSELNVNALLLGDSALYLCASSSKGPNEKLFFGSGTQLSVL.

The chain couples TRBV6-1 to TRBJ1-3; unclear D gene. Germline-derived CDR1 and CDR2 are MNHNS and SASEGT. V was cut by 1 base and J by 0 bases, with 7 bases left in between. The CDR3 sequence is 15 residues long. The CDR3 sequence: CASSEELSSGNTIYF. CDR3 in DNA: TGTGCCAGCAGTGAAGAGTTATCCTCTGGAAACACCATATATTTT.

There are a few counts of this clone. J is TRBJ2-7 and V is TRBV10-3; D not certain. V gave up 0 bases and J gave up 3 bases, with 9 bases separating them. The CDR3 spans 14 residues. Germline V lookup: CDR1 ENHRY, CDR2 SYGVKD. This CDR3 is CAISESARSYEQYF. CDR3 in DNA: TGTGCCATCAGTGAGTCGGCAAGGAGCTACGAGCAGTACTTC.

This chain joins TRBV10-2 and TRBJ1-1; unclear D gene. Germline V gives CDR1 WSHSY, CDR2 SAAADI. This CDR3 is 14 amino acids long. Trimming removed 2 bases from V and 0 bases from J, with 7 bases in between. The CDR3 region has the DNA TGCGCCAGCAGTGAGCGGAACTTGAACACTGAAGCTTTCTTT. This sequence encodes CASSERNLNTEAFF.

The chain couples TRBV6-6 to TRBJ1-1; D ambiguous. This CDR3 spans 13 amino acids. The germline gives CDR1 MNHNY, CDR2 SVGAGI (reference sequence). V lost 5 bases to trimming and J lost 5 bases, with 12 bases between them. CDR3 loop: CASSPLEGTEAFF. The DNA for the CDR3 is TGTGCCAGCAGTCCCCTCGAGGGAACTGAAGCTTTCTTT.

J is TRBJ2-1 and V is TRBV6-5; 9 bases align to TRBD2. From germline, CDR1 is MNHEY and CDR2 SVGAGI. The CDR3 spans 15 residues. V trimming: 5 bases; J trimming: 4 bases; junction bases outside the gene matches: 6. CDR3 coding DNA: TGTGCCAGCAGTCCTACTAGCGGGCCTTACAATGAGCAGTTCTTC. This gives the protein CASSPTSGPYNEQFF.

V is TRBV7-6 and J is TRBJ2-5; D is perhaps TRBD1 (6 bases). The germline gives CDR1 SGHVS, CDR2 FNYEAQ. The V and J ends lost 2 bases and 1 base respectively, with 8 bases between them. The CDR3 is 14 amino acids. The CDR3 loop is CASSLIGGQETQYF. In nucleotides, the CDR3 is TGTGCCAGCAGCTTAATAGGGGGCCAAGAGACCCAGTACTTC.

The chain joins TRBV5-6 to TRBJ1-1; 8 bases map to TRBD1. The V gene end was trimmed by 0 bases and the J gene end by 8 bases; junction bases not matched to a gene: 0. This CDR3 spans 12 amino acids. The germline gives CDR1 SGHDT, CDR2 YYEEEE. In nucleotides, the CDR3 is TGTGCCAGCAGCTTGGGGACAGGGGAAGCTTTCTTT. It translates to CASSLGTGEAFF.

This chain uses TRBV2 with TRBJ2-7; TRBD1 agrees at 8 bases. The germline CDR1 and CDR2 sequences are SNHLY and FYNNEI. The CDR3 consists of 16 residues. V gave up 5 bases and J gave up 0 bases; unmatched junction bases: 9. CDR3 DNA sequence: TGTGCCAGCAGTTATTTGGGACAGGTTATCTCCTACGAGCAGTACTTC. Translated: CASSYLGQVISYEQYF.